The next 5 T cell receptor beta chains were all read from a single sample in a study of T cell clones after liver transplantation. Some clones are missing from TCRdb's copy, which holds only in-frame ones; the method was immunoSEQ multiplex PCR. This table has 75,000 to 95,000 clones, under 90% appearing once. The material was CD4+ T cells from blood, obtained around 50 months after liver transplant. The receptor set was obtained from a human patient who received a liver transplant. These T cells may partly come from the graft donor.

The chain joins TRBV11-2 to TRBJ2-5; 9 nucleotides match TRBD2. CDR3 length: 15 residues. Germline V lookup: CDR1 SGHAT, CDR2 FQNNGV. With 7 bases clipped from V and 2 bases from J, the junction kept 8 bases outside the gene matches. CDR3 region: CASNSLAGGQETQYF. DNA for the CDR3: TGTGCCAGCAACAGCCTGGCGGGGGGGCAAGAGACCCAGTACTTC. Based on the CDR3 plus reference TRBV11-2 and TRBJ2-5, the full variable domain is EAGVAQSPRYKIIEKRQSVAFWCNPISGHATLYWYQQILGQGPKLLIQFQNNGVVDDSQLPKDRFSAERLKGVDSTLKIQPAKLEDSAVYLCASNSLAGGQETQYFGPGTRLLVL.

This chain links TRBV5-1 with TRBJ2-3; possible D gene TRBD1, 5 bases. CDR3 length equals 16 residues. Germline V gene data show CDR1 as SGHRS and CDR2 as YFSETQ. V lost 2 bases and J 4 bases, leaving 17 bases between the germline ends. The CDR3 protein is CASSFRTPSGADTQYF. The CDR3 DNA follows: TGCGCCAGCAGCTTTAGGACACCCAGTGGGGCAGATACGCAGTATTTT.

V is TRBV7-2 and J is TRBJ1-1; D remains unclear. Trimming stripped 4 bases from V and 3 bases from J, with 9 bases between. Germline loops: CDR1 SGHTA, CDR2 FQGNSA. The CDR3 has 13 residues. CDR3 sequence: CASSSRVDTEAFF. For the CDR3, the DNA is TGTGCCAGCAGCTCTAGGGTCGACACTGAAGCTTTCTTT.

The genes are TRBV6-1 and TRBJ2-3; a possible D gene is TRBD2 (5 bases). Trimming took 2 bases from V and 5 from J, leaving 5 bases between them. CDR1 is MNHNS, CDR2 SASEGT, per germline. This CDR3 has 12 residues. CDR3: CASSERGDTQYF. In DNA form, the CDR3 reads TGTGCCAGCAGTGAACGGGGAGATACGCAGTATTTT.

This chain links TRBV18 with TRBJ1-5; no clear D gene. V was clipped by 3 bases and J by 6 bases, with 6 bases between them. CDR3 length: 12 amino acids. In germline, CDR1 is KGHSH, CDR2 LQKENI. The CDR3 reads CASSPDRQPQHF. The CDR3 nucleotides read TGTGCCAGCTCACCCGACCGTCAGCCCCAGCATTTT.